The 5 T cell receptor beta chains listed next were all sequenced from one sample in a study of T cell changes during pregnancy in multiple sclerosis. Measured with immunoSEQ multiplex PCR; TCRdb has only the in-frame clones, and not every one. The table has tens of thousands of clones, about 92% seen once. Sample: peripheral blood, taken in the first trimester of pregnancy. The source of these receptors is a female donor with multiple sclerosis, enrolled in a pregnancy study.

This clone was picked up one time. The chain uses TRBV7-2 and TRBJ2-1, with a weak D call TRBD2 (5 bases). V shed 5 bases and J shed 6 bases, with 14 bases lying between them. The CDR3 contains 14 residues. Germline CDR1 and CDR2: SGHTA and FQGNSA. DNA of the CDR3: TGTGCCAGCAGCCCCGTTACCCGGGGCAATGAGCAGTTCTTC. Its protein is CASSPVTRGNEQFF.

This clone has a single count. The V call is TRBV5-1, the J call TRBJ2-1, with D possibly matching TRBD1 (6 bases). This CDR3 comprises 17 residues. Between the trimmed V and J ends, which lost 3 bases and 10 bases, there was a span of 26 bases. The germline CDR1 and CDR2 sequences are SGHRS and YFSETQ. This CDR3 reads CASSWRQELSSHREQFF. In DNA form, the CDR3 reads TGCGCCAGCAGCTGGCGACAGGAACTTAGTAGCCACCGCGAGCAGTTCTTC.

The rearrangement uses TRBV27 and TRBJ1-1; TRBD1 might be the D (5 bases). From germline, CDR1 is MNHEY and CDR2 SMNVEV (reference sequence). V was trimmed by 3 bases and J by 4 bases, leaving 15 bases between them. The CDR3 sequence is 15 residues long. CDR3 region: CASSFPLRGGTEAFF. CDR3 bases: TGTGCCAGCAGTTTCCCCCTGAGGGGAGGCACTGAAGCTTTCTTT.

CDR3 sequence: CASSFRGFYEQYF. The CDR3 DNA reads as TGTGCCAGCAGTTTTAGGGGGTTCTACGAGCAGTACTTC. The gene calls are TRBV27 and TRBJ2-7, with a tentative D call TRBD1 (6 bases). The CDR3 contains 13 residues. Germline CDR1 and CDR2: MNHEY and SMNVEV (reference sequence). Deletions cut 3 bases from V and 3 bases from J, with 9 bases between.

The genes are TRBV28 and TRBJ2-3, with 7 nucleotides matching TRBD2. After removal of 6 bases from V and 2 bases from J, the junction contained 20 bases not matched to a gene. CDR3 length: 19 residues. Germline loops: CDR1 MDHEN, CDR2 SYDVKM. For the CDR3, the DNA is TGTGCCAGCAGCGACCCCCGTGGTAGCGGGCCGACTCCCACAGATACGCAGTATTTT. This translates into CASSDPRGSGPTPTDTQYF.